The 8 T cell receptor beta chains given below trace back to one sample, sequenced in a study of blood T cell repertoires in COVID-19. Profiled with immunoSEQ multiplex PCR; TCRdb holds only in-frame clones, not every one. The sample carries roughly 240,000 clones, about 85% recorded once. Sequencing was done on a sample of peripheral blood. The receptors here all came from a young man with active or convalescent COVID-19.

V usage is TRBV6-5 and J usage is TRBJ2-7; TRBD2 matches 7 bases. V trimming: 6 bases; J trimming: 4 bases; junction bases outside the gene matches: 6. Germline loops: CDR1 MNHEY, CDR2 SVGAGI. The CDR3 is made up of 13 amino acids. The CDR3 nucleotides are TGTGCCAGCAGCGGGAGGTCCGGGTACGAGCAGTACTTC. Amino acids: CASSGRSGYEQYF.

This clone appeared a few times. The rearrangement uses TRBV5-4 and TRBJ1-6, with TRBD1 identical over 7 bases. Germline values: CDR1 SGHNT, CDR2 YYREEE (reference sequence). The V gene end was trimmed by 4 bases and the J gene end by 8 bases; junction bases not matched to a gene: 6. This CDR3 spans 14 amino acids. The DNA for the CDR3 is TGTGCCAGCAGCGGGGGACAGTTGGATTCACCCCTCCACTTT. Translated: CASSGGQLDSPLHF.

The J gene is TRBJ2-3, the V gene TRBV19, with D tentatively TRBD1 (5 bases). Trimming shortened V by 6 bases and J by 0 bases, and 13 bases separated the two germline ends. The length of the CDR3 is 15 residues. The germline gives CDR1 LNHDA, CDR2 SQIVND (reference sequence). The CDR3 loop reads CASRLTATSTDTQYF. CDR3 DNA: TGTGCCAGTAGGTTGACAGCAACTAGCACAGATACGCAGTATTTT.

This chain joins TRBV19 and TRBJ2-5; D uncertain. CDR3 length: 14 residues. Trimming took 6 bases from V and 1 from J, leaving 12 bases between them. Germline V gene lookup returns CDR1 LNHDA and CDR2 SQIVND (reference sequence). The CDR3 sequence: CASSPYKLQETQYF. The CDR3 bases are TGTGCCAGTAGCCCATATAAACTCCAAGAGACCCAGTACTTC.

This clone was picked up one time. CDR3 sequence (DNA): TGCGCCAGCAGCGGAGGACAGGGGTTGGGCGAGACCCAGTACTTC. Translating it yields CASSGGQGLGETQYF. This rearrangement joins TRBV5-1 to TRBJ2-5, with 9 bases fitting TRBD1. Germline V gene lookup returns CDR1 SGHRS and CDR2 YFSETQ. The CDR3 sequence is 15 residues long. J was trimmed by 5 bases and V by 4 bases; bases with no gene match: 9.

The rearrangement joins TRBV24-1 to TRBJ1-1, with TRBD1 matching 7 bases. Germline lookup yields CDR1 KGHDR and CDR2 SFDVKD. The CDR3 runs to 12 residues. Trimming took 4 bases from V and 10 from J; bases not matched to a gene: 5. The CDR3 spells CATSERTGPAFF. The CDR3 nucleotides are TGTGCCACCAGTGAGCGGACAGGCCCAGCTTTCTTT.

The rearrangement links TRBV15 to TRBJ2-1, with 12 bases matching TRBD2. The CDR3 loop spans 15 amino acids. J lost 9 bases, V lost 2 bases, and 5 bases had no gene match. Germline V lookup: CDR1 LNHNV, CDR2 YYDKDF (reference sequence). Here the CDR3 DNA reads TGTGCCACCAGCAGACCTAGCGGGGGGGTCGGTGAGCAGTTCTTC. It specifies CATSRPSGGVGEQFF.

The gene calls are TRBV24-1 and TRBJ1-5; no reliable D call. V was cut by 4 bases and J by 5 bases, with 8 bases left in between. The V gene's germline CDR1 is KGHDR and CDR2 SFDVKD. The CDR3 runs 13 residues. CDR3 bases: TGTGCCACCAGTGAGACTTCCCATCAGCCCCAGCATTTT. Translating gives CATSETSHQPQHF.